The table lists the clone carrying this T cell receptor beta chain with many counts. The target antigen is unknown. This sample was taken from a study of CD8 T cells in ankylosing spondylitis. Study-level findings and limits: What appeared characteristic of ankylosing spondylitis blood was a TCR beta motif of eight or nine highly homologous variants.

Trimming removed 2 bases at V and 5 bases at J, with 11 bases between. CDR3 length equals 14 residues. Using its own MiXCR run on the 5' RACE reads, TCRdb lists one record per CDR3 protein. The table shows around 490,000 distinct CDR3 sequences, with roughly 5% occurring only once. The chain has TRBV12-3 or TRBV12-4 and TRBJ2-3; possibly TRBD1 for D (5 bases). Sequenced input: blood, either unsorted or a sorted T cell fraction (not recorded which). The receptor's source is a male donor with ankylosing spondylitis. CDR3 loop: CASSLLQGKDTQYF. The CDR3 nucleotides read TGTGCCAGCAGTTTACTCCAGGGTAAAGATACGCAGTATTTT.